This T cell receptor (beta chain) was recovered during a study of control samples from healthy donors and cancer patients. The repertoire was sequenced with immunoSEQ multiplex PCR; TCRdb's copy has only in-frame clones and lacks some. The sample comprises roughly 100,000 clones, roughly 94% of which are singletons, and roughly 2.5% rests with the top ten. The clonotype originates from a woman younger than 35 in good health. The sequenced sample consisted of blood.

The CDR3 DNA sequence: TGTGCCAGTAGTATAGAGGACAAAAGGGCTTTCTTT. Amino acid sequence: CASSIEDKRAFF. The chain has TRBV19 and TRBJ1-1; D is perhaps TRBD1 (5 bases). The CDR3 has 12 residues. In germline, CDR1 is LNHDA, CDR2 SQIVND (reference sequence). V dropped 0 bases and J dropped 11 bases, with 10 bases sitting between them.